These T cell receptor beta chains were read from a single sample in a study of beta chain features in type 1 diabetes. Profiled with immunoSEQ multiplex PCR; TCRdb holds only in-frame clones, not every one. The sample records 200,000 to 250,000 clones, about 10% being singletons. The sequencing input was naive CD4+ T cells from blood. Receptors originate from a woman between 18 and 29 years old in good health. Each CDR3 is given with its conserved first and last residue. D genes are given only for firm matches. Part of the rows lack a size; the others show once, few, many or a class for expanded clones.

TGCGCCAGCAGCCTGGGGACGGGAAGCCAAGAGACCCAGTACTTC,CASSLGTGSQETQYF,TRBJ2-5,few,.,TRBV5-1
TGCGCCAGCAGCCTCGACAGGGGTTACGGAAACACCATATATTTT,CASSLDRGYGNTIYF,TRBJ1-3,few,TRBD1,TRBV5-1
TGTGCCAGCAGTGAGCAGGGGGCCTCCTACGAGCAGTACTTC,CASSEQGASYEQYF,TRBJ2-7,few,TRBD1,TRBV25-1
TGTGCCAGCAGTGAAATTACAGGGATGAATGAGCAGTTCTTC,CASSEITGMNEQFF,TRBJ2-1,.,.,TRBV2
TGTGCCAGCTCACCGAAACCGGGGACAGAGTTCCAAGAGACCCAGTACTTC,CASSPKPGTEFQETQYF,TRBJ2-5,few,TRBD1,TRBV18
TGTGCCACCAGCAAGAGGGACACTGAAGCTTTCTTT,CATSKRDTEAFF,TRBJ1-1,few,.,TRBV15
TGTGCCAGCAGCAGGGACAGGTTCAATCAGCCCCAGCATTTT,CASSRDRFNQPQHF,TRBJ1-5,.,TRBD1,TRBV27
TGTGCCAGCAGCTCTTACAGGGGCCCTCCCTACGGGCAGTACTTC,CASSSYRGPPYGQYF,TRBJ2-7,.,TRBD1,TRBV11-2
TGCAGCGTTGTGGTGACTAGCGGGAGGGCCCCAGATACGCAGTATTTT,CSVVVTSGRAPDTQYF,TRBJ2-3,few,TRBD2,TRBV29-1
TGCGCCAGCAGCCAAGATTCGGGGATCACAGATACGCAGTATTTT,CASSQDSGITDTQYF,TRBJ2-3,.,.,TRBV4-1
TGTGCCACCAGCAGGGGACAGGGTCGACTCTATGGCTACACCTTC,CATSRGQGRLYGYTF,TRBJ1-2,.,TRBD1,TRBV15
TGTGCCAGCGGGCGGGACAAACTGTTTTTT,CASGRDKLFF,TRBJ1-4,many,.,TRBV2
TGCGCCAGCAGCCAAGGACAGGGGGCCGGACAAGAGACCCAGTACTTC,CASSQGQGAGQETQYF,TRBJ2-5,.,TRBD1,TRBV5-1
TGCAGCGCAGGGGATCCTGCCAACTATGGCTACACCTTC,CSAGDPANYGYTF,TRBJ1-2,.,.,TRBV29-1
TGTGCCAGCAGGGGGACAGCTACCTACGAGCAGTACTTC,CASRGTATYEQYF,TRBJ2-7,few,TRBD1,TRBV27
TGTGCCAGCAGCTTTAGCTTTCGGACTAGCGGGGGATGGGCCGGGGAGCTGTTTTTT,CASSFSFRTSGGWAGELFF,TRBJ2-2,once,TRBD2,TRBV11-2
TGTGCCAGCAGTTGGGACAGGCAGACTGAAGCTTTCTTT,CASSWDRQTEAFF,TRBJ1-1,.,TRBD1,TRBV14
TGCGCCAGCAGCTATCATGATGGTTTGGCAGGGCGGACCCAGTACTTC,CASSYHDGLAGRTQYF,TRBJ2-5,.,.,TRBV5-1
TGTGCCAGCAGTTTATACCGAGATCAGCCCCAGCATTTT,CASSLYRDQPQHF,TRBJ1-5,.,.,TRBV27
TGTGCCAGTAGTATGGGACACAACACTGAAGCTTTCTTT,CASSMGHNTEAFF,TRBJ1-1,few,.,TRBV19
TGTGCCAGCAGCTTAAGGCTAGCGAGTGGCTACGAGCAGTACTTC,CASSLRLASGYEQYF,TRBJ2-7,many,.,TRBV7-2
TGTGCTAGCAGCTCGACAGGGATAGATGAGCAGTTCTTC,CASSSTGIDEQFF,TRBJ2-1,.,TRBD1,TRBV7-7
TGTGCCAGCAGTGAATCCCACGGCAGGGCCAGCCCATATACGCAGTATTTT,CASSESHGRASPYTQYF,TRBJ2-3,.,.,TRBV25-1
TGTGCCAGCAGTTTGACAGGGGTGGAGGGCTACACCTTC,CASSLTGVEGYTF,TRBJ1-2,few,TRBD1,TRBV2
TGCGCCAGCAGCCATGGGCTAGCGGGCACAGATACGCAGTATTTT,CASSHGLAGTDTQYF,TRBJ2-3,.,TRBD2,TRBV4-1
TGTGCCAGCAGCTTAGGACAGGGGGCTTACAATGAGCAGTTCTTC,CASSLGQGAYNEQFF,TRBJ2-1,.,TRBD1,TRBV11-3
TGCAGCGGGAGGATGGGACAGCCCAACACTGAAGCTTTCTTT,CSGRMGQPNTEAFF,TRBJ1-1,few,TRBD1,TRBV29-1
TGTGCCAGCAGTAAACAGGGTTACGAGCAGTACTTC,CASSKQGYEQYF,TRBJ2-7,.,.,TRBV27
TGCGCCAGCAGCTTGGCGACAGCCGATAATTCACCCCTCCACTTT,CASSLATADNSPLHF,TRBJ1-6,few,.,TRBV5-1
TGTGCCAGCAGCCAACAGGGCCGTAGGTTTGAGCAGTTCTTC,CASSQQGRRFEQFF,TRBJ2-1,.,.,TRBV4-2
TGTGCCAGCAGCTCTTTCCCAGGGAGGGCCACTGAAGCTTTCTTT,CASSSFPGRATEAFF,TRBJ1-1,.,.,TRBV6-1
TGTGCCAGCAGCTTAGCGATGGCAGGCCATCAGCCCCAGCATTTT,CASSLAMAGHQPQHF,TRBJ1-5,few,.,TRBV7-8
TGTGCCAGCTCACAAGGGGCTGAAGCTTTCTTT,CASSQGAEAFF,TRBJ1-1,.,.,TRBV18
TGTGCCAGCAGCCCCTTAGGGGGGGGGCGGAATGAGCAGTTCTTC,CASSPLGGGRNEQFF,TRBJ2-1,.,.,TRBV5-4
TGTGCCAGCAGTTTAAGGACAGGGGCGCTCTCCGGGGAGCTGTTTTTT,CASSLRTGALSGELFF,TRBJ2-2,few,TRBD1,TRBV27
TGTGCCATCAGGAACAGGGAAGAGACCCAGTACTTC,CAIRNREETQYF,TRBJ2-5,few,.,TRBV10-3
TGTGCCAGCAGCGTGGGACAGGTTCAAGAGACCCAGTACTTC,CASSVGQVQETQYF,TRBJ2-5,.,TRBD1,TRBV5-5
TGTGCCAGCAGTTCACAGGGGCGGAACACTGAAGCTTTCTTT,CASSSQGRNTEAFF,TRBJ1-1,.,TRBD1,TRBV27
TGCGCCAGCAGCTTGGGGCTAGCTAACTACGAGCAGTACTTC,CASSLGLANYEQYF,TRBJ2-7,.,.,TRBV5-1
TGTGCCAGCAGCGGCGAGGCAGATACGCAGTATTTT,CASSGEADTQYF,TRBJ2-3,few,.,TRBV7-2
TGTGCCAGCAGCGTTGGGGGGACAGATACGCAGTATTTT,CASSVGGTDTQYF,TRBJ2-3,few,.,TRBV9
TGTGCCAGCAGCTCACCCCGGGATTCATACGAGCAGTACTTC,CASSSPRDSYEQYF,TRBJ2-7,.,.,TRBV5-5
TGCGCCAGCAGCTTGGAGACAGGCCCACACTATGGCTACACCTTC,CASSLETGPHYGYTF,TRBJ1-2,few,.,TRBV5-1
TGCGCCAGCAACCTGGGACAGGGTTTGGCAGATACGCAGTATTTT,CASNLGQGLADTQYF,TRBJ2-3,few,TRBD1,TRBV5-1
TGCGCCAGCAGCACGGGGACAGATCAAGAGACCCAGTACTTC,CASSTGTDQETQYF,TRBJ2-5,few,TRBD1,TRBV5-1
TGTGCCAGCAGCCCCATCAAGGGGGAGCAGTACTTC,CASSPIKGEQYF,TRBJ2-7,many,.,TRBV7-9
TGTGCCAGCAGCCCACGGAGGGCTAGCGGGGCATACAATGAGCAGTTCTTC,CASSPRRASGAYNEQFF,TRBJ2-1,few,TRBD2,TRBV11-3
TGTGCCTGGAGTGTAGGGGACAGGGACTACGAGCAGTACTTC,CAWSVGDRDYEQYF,TRBJ2-7,.,TRBD1,TRBV30
TGTGCCAGCAGCTTGTTCGCGAGCGGGAGAAACGAGCAGTACTTC,CASSLFASGRNEQYF,TRBJ2-7,few,TRBD2,TRBV5-4